These 21 T cell receptor beta chains came from one sample sequenced in a study of cytomegalovirus exposure and HLA in healthy donors. Researchers ran the PCR with 60 Vbeta and 13 Jbeta primers. Measured with immunoSEQ multiplex PCR; TCRdb has only the in-frame clones, and not every one. The data hold roughly 100,000 clones, with roughly four fifths observed a single time. Sequencing was performed on PBMCs. These receptors all come from a male donor in good health and CMV-seropositive.

This clone appeared a single time. The chain links TRBV28 to TRBJ2-4, with TRBD2 as a possible D gene (5 bases). Between the trimmed V and J ends, which lost 8 bases and 8 bases, there was a span of 16 bases. Germline CDR1 reads MDHEN; CDR2 reads SYDVKM. The CDR3 sequence is 13 residues long. The CDR3 DNA is TGTGCCAGCCTTGGACTGGACCGGCACATTCAGTACTTC. This translates into CASLGLDRHIQYF.

This chain connects TRBV7-9 to TRBJ2-1; 9 nucleotides align to TRBD2. CDR3 length equals 15 residues. V trimming: 5 bases; J trimming: 12 bases; junction bases outside the gene matches: 14. The germline gives CDR1 SEHNR, CDR2 FQNEAQ (reference sequence). Here the CDR3 reads CASSPWPAGGSVQFF. The CDR3 bases are TGTGCCAGCAGCCCCTGGCCAGCGGGAGGATCGGTGCAGTTCTTC.

This clone came up once. The chain links TRBV7-9 to TRBJ2-5; no firm D call. CDR1 and CDR2 (germline): SEHNR, FQNEAQ (reference sequence). CDR3 length equals 12 residues. Trimming removed 5 bases from V and 4 bases from J, with 8 bases in between. In nucleotides, the CDR3 is TGTGCCAGCAGCCCTCGCGCAGAGACCCAGTACTTC. The encoded protein is CASSPRAETQYF. The complete variable domain, with remaining parts taken from reference TRBV7-9 and TRBJ2-5, reads DTGVSQNPRHKITKRGQNVTFRCDPISEHNRLYWYRQTLGQGPEFLTYFQNEAQLEKSRLLSDRFSAERPKGSFSTLEIQRTEQGDSAMYLCASSPRAETQYFGPGTRLLVL.

V usage is TRBV7-2 and J usage is TRBJ2-1; 7 bases align to TRBD1. This CDR3 comprises 16 residues. From germline, CDR1 is SGHTA and CDR2 FQGNSA. J was trimmed by 5 bases and V by 4 bases; bases with no gene match: 11. Written as DNA, the CDR3 is TGTGCCAGCAGCTCCTATGAGGGGGCTGAGAACAATGAGCAGTTCTTC. Translation gives CASSSYEGAENNEQFF.

This sequence joins TRBV5-6 and TRBJ2-7; 11 bases are a match to TRBD1. Germline values: CDR1 SGHDT, CDR2 YYEEEE. V shed 3 bases and J 5 bases; nucleotides not matched to a gene: 10. CDR3 length: 16 residues. CDR3 DNA sequence: TGTGCCAGCAGCTGGGGGACAGGGGGGAACGTCAACGAGCAGTACTTC. Translation: CASSWGTGGNVNEQYF.

The chain joins TRBV11-2 to TRBJ1-5, with TRBD1 as a possible D gene (5 bases). Looked up from germline, CDR1 is SGHAT and CDR2 is FQNNGV. V gave up 5 bases and J gave up 2 bases, with 19 bases separating them. The CDR3 spans 17 residues. The CDR3 coding sequence is TGTGCCAGCAGCCCGCCCGGGTGGGGGGAGGGCAATCAGCCCCAGCATTTT. Its translation: CASSPPGWGEGNQPQHF.

The chain couples TRBV30 to TRBJ2-1; 10 bases agree with TRBD2. This CDR3 spans 15 amino acids. The V gene end was trimmed by 3 bases and the J gene end by 8 bases; junction bases not matched to a gene: 10. The V gene's germline CDR1 is GTSNPN and CDR2 SVGIG (reference sequence). The CDR3 sequence is CAWRVGLAGVYEQFF. In DNA form, the CDR3 reads TGTGCCTGGAGGGTCGGTCTAGCGGGAGTATATGAGCAGTTCTTC. Full variable domain (missing parts from reference TRBV30 and TRBJ2-1): SQTIHQWPATLVQPVGSPLSLECTVEGTSNPNLYWYRQAAGRGLQLLFYSVGIGQISSEVPQNLSASRPQDRQFILSSKKLLLSDSGFYLCAWRVGLAGVYEQFFGPGTRLTVL.

This clone showed up just once. The genes are TRBV27 and TRBJ2-5, with D possibly matching TRBD2 (5 bases). CDR1 and CDR2 from the germline V gene are MNHEY and SMNVEV (reference sequence). Trimming stripped 6 bases from V and 7 bases from J, with 12 bases between. The CDR3 has 12 residues. The CDR3 DNA follows: TGTGCCAGCAGCCTAGAAGGAGGGACCCAGTACTTC. Translated, it gives CASSLEGGTQYF.

This chain uses TRBV7-6 with TRBJ2-7; the match to TRBD2 covers 7 bases. Germline values: CDR1 SGHVS, CDR2 FNYEAQ. J was trimmed by 6 bases and V by 5 bases; bases with no gene match: 10. CDR3 length: 14 residues. The CDR3 sequence is CASSAGLGAGEQYF. The DNA of the CDR3 is TGTGCCAGCAGCGCCGGACTAGGGGCCGGCGAGCAGTACTTC. Full variable domain (outside the CDR3, taken from reference TRBV7-6 and TRBJ2-7): GAGVSQSPRYKVTKRGQDVALRCDPISGHVSLYWYRQALGQGPEFLTYFNYEAQQDKSGLPNDRFSAERPEGSISTLTIQRTEQRDSAMYRCASSAGLGAGEQYFGPGTRLTVT.

CDR3 coding DNA: TGTGCCAGCGGGAGCGCGGGGGATACGCAGTATTTT. Protein product: CASGSAGDTQYF. The V gene is TRBV6-1, the J gene TRBJ2-3, with D possibly being TRBD2 (6 bases). The germline V gene encodes CDR1 MNHNS and CDR2 SASEGT. Trimming took 8 bases from V and 6 from J, leaving 12 bases between them. The CDR3 spans 12 residues.

V is TRBV28 and J is TRBJ1-5, with D unclear. This CDR3 region has 13 residues. Germline CDR1 MDHEN, CDR2 SYDVKM. The germline V and J ends were trimmed by 1 base and 7 bases, with 8 bases remaining between them. The CDR3 nucleotides are TGTGCCAGCAGTTTATTTCGGGGACAGCCCCAGCATTTT. As protein: CASSLFRGQPQHF.

This chain joins TRBV5-1 and TRBJ2-3; 7 bases fit TRBD1. The CDR3 covers 16 residues. CDR1 is SGHRS, CDR2 YFSETQ, per germline. V lost 4 bases and J lost 0; bases outside the gene matches: 8. This CDR3 reads CASSLEGQPSTDTQYF. The CDR3 coding sequence is TGCGCCAGCAGCCTAGAGGGACAGCCTAGCACAGATACGCAGTATTTT.

The V call is TRBV4-3, the J call TRBJ2-7, with a possible D match to TRBD2 (6 bases). Germline lookup yields CDR1 LGHNA and CDR2 YSLEER. Trimming left V 0 bases short and J 6 bases short, with 18 bases between. The CDR3 is made up of 16 amino acids. CDR3 bases: TGCGCCAGCAGCCAAGATGGGCCGGGACTCCGCGCCGAGCAGTACTTC. This sequence encodes CASSQDGPGLRAEQYF.

This clone was recorded a few times. This chain connects TRBV10-3 to TRBJ2-7; 12 bases are a match to TRBD2. The CDR3 totals 16 residues. V was pared by 0 bases and J by 4 bases, with 4 bases of the junction left unmatched. Germline CDR1 ENHRY, CDR2 SYGVKD. DNA for the CDR3: TGTGCCATCAGTGAGTCGCTGACTAGCGGGAGTTACGAGCAGTACTTC. Its translation: CAISESLTSGSYEQYF.

V gene TRBV5-6 combines with J gene TRBJ1-1; TRBD1 aligns across 7 bases. Germline V gene sequence: CDR1 SGHDT, CDR2 YYEEEE. The J segment lost 10 bases and the V segment lost 0 bases, leaving 3 bases of the junction unmatched. The CDR3 has 12 amino acids. For the CDR3, the DNA is TGTGCCAGCAGCTTGGTTCAGGGGGTAGCTTTCTTT. Encoded protein: CASSLVQGVAFF.

This chain connects TRBV5-4 to TRBJ2-7, with 8 positions matching TRBD1. The CDR3 loop spans 14 amino acids. The germline gives CDR1 SGHNT, CDR2 YYREEE (reference sequence). V lost 5 bases and J lost 1; bases outside the gene matches: 5. This CDR3 reads CASRGQGASYEQYF. As DNA, the CDR3 is TGTGCCAGCAGAGGACAGGGCGCTTCCTACGAGCAGTACTTC.

The chain employs TRBV27 and TRBJ2-7; TRBD1 agrees at 11 bases. V was pared by 6 bases and J by 2 bases, with 6 bases of the junction left unmatched. Germline V gene data show CDR1 as MNHEY and CDR2 as SMNVEV (reference sequence). This CDR3 has 15 amino acids. The DNA of the CDR3 is TGTGCCAGCAGCACACCGGGACAGGGGGCCTACGAGCAGTACTTC. Residues: CASSTPGQGAYEQYF.

In its sample, this clone was seen a few times. The chain combines TRBV5-4 with TRBJ1-2, with D perhaps TRBD1 (6 bases). CDR3 length equals 13 residues. The V end lost 1 base, the J end lost 6 bases, and 10 bases lay between the germline ends. Germline V CDR1 and CDR2: SGHNT, YYREEE (reference sequence). The CDR3 spells CASSLWAGDGYTF. Here the CDR3 DNA reads TGTGCCAGCAGCTTGTGGGCAGGGGATGGCTACACCTTC.

V and J are TRBV4-2 and TRBJ1-6; a weak D match, TRBD1 (5 bases). CDR3 length: 15 amino acids. Trimming stripped 4 bases from V and 6 bases from J, with 13 bases between. Germline values: CDR1 LGHNA, CDR2 YNFKEQ. CDR3 sequence reads: CASSLVQAVNSPLHF. The CDR3 coding sequence is TGTGCCAGCAGCCTAGTACAGGCTGTTAATTCACCCCTCCACTTT.

The chain uses TRBV7-9 and TRBJ1-4, with 9 bases identical to TRBD1. The germline V gene has CDR1 SEHNR and CDR2 FQNEAQ (reference sequence). V lost 3 bases, J lost 7 bases, and 3 bases stayed unmatched. The length of the CDR3 is 14 residues. DNA of the CDR3: TGTGCCAGCAGCTTGACAGGGGGTGCTGAAAAACTGTTTTTT. This sequence encodes CASSLTGGAEKLFF.

V is TRBV5-1 and J is TRBJ1-1; TRBD1 is a possible D gene (5 bases). The CDR3 runs to 12 residues. Deletions cut 3 bases from V and 7 bases from J, with 10 bases between. Germline assignment: CDR1 SGHRS and CDR2 YFSETQ. The CDR3 spells CASSSEQVEAFF. DNA for the CDR3: TGCGCCAGCAGCTCCGAACAGGTTGAAGCTTTCTTT.